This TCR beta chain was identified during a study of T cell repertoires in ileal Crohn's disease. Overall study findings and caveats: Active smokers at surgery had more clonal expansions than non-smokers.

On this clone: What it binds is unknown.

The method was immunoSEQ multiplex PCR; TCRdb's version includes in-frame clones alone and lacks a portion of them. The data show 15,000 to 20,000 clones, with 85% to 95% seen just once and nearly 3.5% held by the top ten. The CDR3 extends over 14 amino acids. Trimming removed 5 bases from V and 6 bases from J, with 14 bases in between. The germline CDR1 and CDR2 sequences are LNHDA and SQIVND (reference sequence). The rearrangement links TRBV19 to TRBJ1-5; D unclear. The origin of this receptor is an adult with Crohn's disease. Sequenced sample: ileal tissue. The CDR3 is CASSSRTVFQPQHF. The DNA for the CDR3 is TGTGCCAGTAGTTCCCGTACGGTTTTTCAGCCCCAGCATTTT.